Below, 15 T cell receptor beta chains from the same sample are listed, as sequenced in a study of cytomegalovirus exposure and HLA in healthy donors. Both 60 Vbeta primers and 13 Jbeta primers went into the PCR. The method was immunoSEQ multiplex PCR; TCRdb's version includes in-frame clones alone and lacks a portion of them. The sample lists about 130,000 clones, under 85% seen once, with 9.5% to 15% in the top ten. The sequenced sample consisted of PBMCs. These receptors were collected from a middle-aged woman in good health and CMV-seropositive.

The chain recombines TRBV28 with TRBJ2-2, with TRBD1 identical over 12 bases. After removal of 5 bases from V and 6 bases from J, the junction contained 10 bases not matched to a gene. The CDR3 contains 17 residues. Germline V gives CDR1 MDHEN, CDR2 SYDVKM. CDR3 nucleotides: TGTGCCAGCAGTGGGACAGGGGGCGCAACGTTCCCCGGGGAGCTGTTTTTT. It specifies CASSGTGGATFPGELFF.

This chain uses TRBV30 with TRBJ2-5; TRBD2 matches 7 bases. Germline V CDR1 and CDR2: GTSNPN, SVGIG (reference sequence). Unmatched junction bases numbered 2, after V lost 0 bases and J lost 4 bases. CDR3 size: 13 residues. DNA for the CDR3: TGTGCCTGGAGTGTATGGGGGGGAGAGACCCAGTACTTC. Its protein product is CAWSVWGGETQYF.

The chain joins TRBV29-1 to TRBJ2-1; the match to TRBD2 covers 16 bases. Germline V gene sequence: CDR1 SQVTM, CDR2 ANQGSEA. Losses at the gene ends were 6 bases for V and 10 bases for J; bases not matched to a gene: 15. CDR3 size: 17 residues. CDR3 nucleotides: TGCAGCGTGGGGGGGACTAGCGGGAGGGGTCCCGGTTTGGAGCAGTTCTTC. Amino acid sequence: CSVGGTSGRGPGLEQFF.

The chain carries TRBV6-6 and TRBJ2-3; 9 nucleotides agree with TRBD2. The J segment lost 2 bases and the V segment lost 7 bases, leaving 10 bases of the junction unmatched. The CDR3 has 16 residues. Germline-derived CDR1 and CDR2 are MNHNY and SVGAGI (reference sequence). In nucleotides, the CDR3 is TGTGCCAGCACCTACAGGGCGGGAGGGCTCACAGATACGCAGTATTTT. It translates to CASTYRAGGLTDTQYF.

V is TRBV30 and J is TRBJ2-3; TRBD2 matches at 7 bases. This CDR3 has 16 amino acids. Trimming cost V 1 base and J 4 bases; bases outside gene matches: 11. The germline gives CDR1 GTSNPN, CDR2 SVGIG (reference sequence). CDR3 sequence: CAWSGGAGWLPDTQYF. CDR3 sequence (DNA): TGTGCCTGGAGTGGGGGAGCGGGATGGCTTCCAGATACGCAGTATTTT.

The chain employs TRBV2 and TRBJ1-5; 7 bases fit TRBD1. CDR1 SNHLY and CDR2 FYNNEI come from the germline V gene. Unmatched junction bases numbered 6, after V lost 4 bases and J lost 6 bases. There are 14 residues in the CDR3. The chain's CDR3 is CASSATGVSQPQHF. The CDR3 nucleotides read TGTGCCAGCAGTGCAACAGGGGTAAGTCAGCCCCAGCATTTT.

This chain joins TRBV28 and TRBJ2-7, with a tentative D call TRBD1 (5 bases). Germline values: CDR1 MDHEN, CDR2 SYDVKM. This CDR3 has 14 amino acids. The V and J ends lost 6 bases and 7 bases respectively, with 19 bases between them. CDR3 loop: CASSPITSSGEQYF. CDR3 DNA sequence: TGTGCCAGCAGCCCAATAACATCTTCAGGGGAGCAGTACTTC.

The rearrangement joins TRBV30 to TRBJ2-3, with TRBD2 matching 9 bases. The V gene's germline CDR1 is GTSNPN and CDR2 SVGIG (reference sequence). J was trimmed by 6 bases and V by 2 bases; bases with no gene match: 18. The CDR3 extends over 18 amino acids. The chain's CDR3 is CAWSQVGSPLSGSDTQYF. CDR3 DNA: TGTGCCTGGAGTCAGGTCGGGAGCCCCCTTAGCGGGAGTGATACGCAGTATTTT.

The chain recombines TRBV28 with TRBJ2-7, with D possibly TRBD2 on 6 matching bases. In germline, CDR1 is MDHEN, CDR2 SYDVKM. The V gene lost 8 bases and the J gene lost 3 bases, with 20 bases spanning the gap. The CDR3 contains 15 residues. CDR3 sequence: CASGLWGSGRYEQYF. CDR3 DNA: TGTGCCAGCGGACTATGGGGGTCGGGACGCTACGAGCAGTACTTC.

This chain connects TRBV5-1 to TRBJ2-7; 7 bases agree with TRBD2. With V trimmed by 4 bases and J by 4 bases, 8 bases remained unmatched. The CDR3 sequence is 14 residues long. Germline V CDR1 and CDR2: SGHRS, YFSETQ. CDR3 sequence (DNA): TGCGCCAGCAGCCCGGAGACCGGGGGGTACGAGCAGTACTTC. This sequence encodes CASSPETGGYEQYF.

The rearrangement uses TRBV5-4 and TRBJ2-5; 7 nucleotides align to TRBD1. The CDR3 spans 15 residues. J lost 5 bases, V lost 1 base, and 8 bases had no gene match. Germline lookup yields CDR1 SGHNT and CDR2 YYREEE (reference sequence). The CDR3 sequence is CASSLYAGGDETQYF. DNA of the CDR3: TGTGCCAGCAGCTTGTATGCAGGGGGAGACGAGACCCAGTACTTC.

This sequence joins TRBV28 and TRBJ1-2; D remains unclear. Germline-derived CDR1 and CDR2 are MDHEN and SYDVKM. The V end was cut by 6 bases, the J end by 4 bases, with 12 bases between. This CDR3 contains 13 residues. The DNA of the CDR3 is TGTGCCAGCAGGTCTGGACTGCCCTATGGCTACACCTTC. Amino acids: CASRSGLPYGYTF.

This chain joins TRBV15 and TRBJ2-1; D may be TRBD1 (6 bases). V lost 2 bases to trimming and J lost 6 bases, with 20 bases between them. The CDR3 has 17 residues. The germline V gene has CDR1 LNHNV and CDR2 YYDKDF (reference sequence). As DNA, the CDR3 is TGTGCCACCAGCAGACACACCGGGACACTAAATTCCAATGAGCAGTTCTTC. Protein: CATSRHTGTLNSNEQFF.

This chain connects TRBV11-3 to TRBJ2-5; tentative D call: TRBD1 (7 bases). Trimming removed 5 bases from V and 5 bases from J, with 18 bases in between. The germline CDR1 and CDR2 sequences are SGHNT and YENEEA. This CDR3 comprises 15 residues. CDR3 in DNA: TGTGCCAGCAGCCGCGGGACAGTCAAAGGGGAGACCCAGTACTTC. Translated: CASSRGTVKGETQYF. Based on the CDR3 plus reference TRBV11-3 and TRBJ2-5, the full variable domain is EAGVVQSPRYKIIEKKQPVAFWCNPISGHNTLYWYLQNLGQGPELLIRYENEEAVDDSQLPKDRFSAERLKGVDSTLKIQPAELGDSAVYLCASSRGTVKGETQYFGPGTRLLVL.

A remark on this clone: One end of the junction does not line up with germline, which may come from a read error. The chain employs TRBV15 and TRBJ2-6; TRBD1 matches 7 bases. This CDR3 contains 15 residues. From germline, CDR1 is LNHNV and CDR2 YYDKDF (reference sequence). CDR3 residues: CATSNRGLGANALTF. In DNA form, the CDR3 reads TGTGCCACCAGCAACAGGGGATTAGGGGCCAACGCCCTGACTTTC.